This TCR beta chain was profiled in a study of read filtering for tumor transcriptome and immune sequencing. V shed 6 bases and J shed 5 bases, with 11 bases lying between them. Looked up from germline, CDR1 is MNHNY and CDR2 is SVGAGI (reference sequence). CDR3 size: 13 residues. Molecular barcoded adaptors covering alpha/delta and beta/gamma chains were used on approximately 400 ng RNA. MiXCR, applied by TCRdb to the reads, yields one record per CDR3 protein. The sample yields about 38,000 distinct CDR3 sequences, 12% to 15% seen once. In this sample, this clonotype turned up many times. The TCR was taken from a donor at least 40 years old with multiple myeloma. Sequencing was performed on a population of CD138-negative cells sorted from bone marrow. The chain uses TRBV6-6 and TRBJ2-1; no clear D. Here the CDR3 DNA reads TGTGCCAGCAGCCCAAGGCGCCACAATGAGCAGTTCTTC. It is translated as CASSPRRHNEQFF.